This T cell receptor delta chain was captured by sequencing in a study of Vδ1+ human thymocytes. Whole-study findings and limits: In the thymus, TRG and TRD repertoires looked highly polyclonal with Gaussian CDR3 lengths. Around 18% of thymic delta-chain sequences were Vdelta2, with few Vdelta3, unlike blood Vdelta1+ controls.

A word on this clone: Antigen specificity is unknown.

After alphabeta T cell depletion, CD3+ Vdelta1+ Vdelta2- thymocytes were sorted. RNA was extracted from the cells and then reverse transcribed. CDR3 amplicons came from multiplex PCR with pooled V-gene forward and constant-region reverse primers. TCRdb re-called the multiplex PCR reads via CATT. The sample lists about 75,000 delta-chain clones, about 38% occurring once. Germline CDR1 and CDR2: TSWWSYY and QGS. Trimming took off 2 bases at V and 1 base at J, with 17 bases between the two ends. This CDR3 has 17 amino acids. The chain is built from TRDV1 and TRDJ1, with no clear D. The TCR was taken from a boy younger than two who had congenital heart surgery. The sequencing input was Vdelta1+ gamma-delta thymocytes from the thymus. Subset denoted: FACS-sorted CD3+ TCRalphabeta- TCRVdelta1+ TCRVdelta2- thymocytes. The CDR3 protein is CALGETEYSAFTDKLIF. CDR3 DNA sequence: TGTGCTCTTGGGGAAACGGAGTATTCGGCGTTCACCGATAAACTCATCTTT.